This paragraph reports one T cell receptor beta chain. The target antigen is unknown. The sample originates from a study of cytomegalovirus exposure and HLA in healthy donors. Study results and limitations: 150 to 200 TCR beta chains were listed as cytomegalovirus-associated. There were a few CMV-associated chains whose specificity for CMV antigens was confirmed in vitro. The study dropped some indistinguishable V segments, TRBV6-2 and TRBV6-3 among them.

From germline, CDR1 is MGHRA and CDR2 YSYEKL. This CDR3 comprises 18 residues. V shed 1 base and J shed 1 base, with 19 bases lying between them. This PCR relied on a set of 60 Vbeta primers and 13 Jbeta primers. Method: immunoSEQ multiplex PCR; TCRdb's copy keeps in-frame clones and lacks some. The sample has about 130,000 clones, roughly four fifths seen once. The sequencing input was PBMCs. The source is a woman aged 55-70 years in good health and CMV-seropositive. The V gene is TRBV4-1, the J gene TRBJ1-1; D might be TRBD1 (6 bases). CDR3 sequence: CASSQAKARTARNTEAFF. Written as DNA, the CDR3 is TGCGCCAGCAGCCAAGCTAAAGCTAGGACAGCCAGGAACACTGAAGCTTTCTTT.